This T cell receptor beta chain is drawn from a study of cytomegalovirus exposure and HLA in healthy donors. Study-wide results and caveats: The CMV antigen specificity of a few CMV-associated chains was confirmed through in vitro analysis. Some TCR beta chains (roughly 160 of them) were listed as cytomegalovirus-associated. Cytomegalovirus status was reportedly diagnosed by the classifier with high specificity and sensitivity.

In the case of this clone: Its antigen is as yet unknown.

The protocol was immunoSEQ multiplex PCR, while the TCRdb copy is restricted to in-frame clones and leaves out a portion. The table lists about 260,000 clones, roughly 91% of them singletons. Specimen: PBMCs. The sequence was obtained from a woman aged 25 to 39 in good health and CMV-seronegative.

As DNA, the CDR3 is TGTGCCAGCAGCTTAAATGGGGGGACTAGCGGATCCTACGAGCAGTACTTC. This translates into CASSLNGGTSGSYEQYF. V usage is TRBV7-3 and J usage is TRBJ2-7; TRBD2 matches at 11 bases. The CDR3 has 17 amino acids. From germline, CDR1 is SGHTA and CDR2 FQGTGA. With 1 base clipped from V and 1 base from J, the junction kept 6 bases outside the gene matches.